The next 20 T cell receptor beta chains were all read from a single sample in a study of blood T cells in healthy people across ages. Sample-barcoded 5' priming and a J-beta primer mix drove a second PCR of roughly 6 to 12 cycles. TCRdb reprocessed the 5' RACE reads with MiXCR, giving one entry per CDR3 protein. The sample has under 950,000 distinct CDR3 sequences, about a fifth seen once. Sequenced input: blood. All receptors derive from a man aged 65 to 85 in good health.

Ten or more counts support this clonotype. The chain has TRBV14 and TRBJ2-2; 7 positions match TRBD1. The CDR3 is 14 residues long. The germline CDR1 and CDR2 sequences are SGHDN and FVKESK. The V and J ends lost 4 bases and 6 bases, in that order; junction bases with no gene match: 5. The CDR3 DNA follows: TGTGCCAGCAGCCTACTAGGACAGGCCGGGGAGCTGTTTTTT. Encoded protein: CASSLLGQAGELFF. Variable domain in full (rest from reference TRBV14 and TRBJ2-2): EAGVTQFPSHSVIEKGQTVTLRCDPISGHDNLYWYRRVMGKEIKFLLHFVKESKQDESGMPNNRFLAERTGGTYSTLKVQPAELEDSGVYFCASSLLGQAGELFFGEGSRLTVL.

This clonotype was detected only a few times. V and J are TRBV5-6 and TRBJ1-3, with a tentative D call TRBD1 (6 bases). V was shortened by 0 bases and J by 0 bases, with 10 bases between the two germline ends. Germline V lookup: CDR1 SGHDT, CDR2 YYEEEE. This CDR3 is 16 amino acids long. The CDR3 here is CASSLVGGASGNTIYF. The CDR3, as DNA: TGTGCCAGCAGCTTGGTAGGGGGAGCCTCTGGAAACACCATATATTTT.

Ten or more counts support this clonotype. V gene TRBV2 combines with J gene TRBJ2-4; D may be TRBD1 (6 bases). Trimming took off 5 bases at V and 2 bases at J, with 19 bases between the two ends. This CDR3 has 17 residues. The germline V gene encodes CDR1 SNHLY and CDR2 FYNNEI. As DNA, the CDR3 is TGTGCCAGCAGTCCTCCACAGGGTTGGACCCCCAAAAACATTCAGTACTTC. Residues: CASSPPQGWTPKNIQYF.

This clonotype was found many times. The DNA of the CDR3 is TGCGCCAGCAGCTTGTCGACCGAGCAGTACTTC. Amino acid sequence: CASSLSTEQYF. The rearrangement uses TRBV5-1 and TRBJ2-7; D ambiguous. The CDR3 consists of 11 residues. V gave up 1 base and J gave up 6 bases, with 5 bases separating them. Looked up from germline, CDR1 is SGHRS and CDR2 is YFSETQ.

The chain recombines TRBV6-5 with TRBJ1-2, with D tentatively TRBD1 (5 bases). V shed 6 bases and J shed 0 bases, with 11 bases lying between them. This CDR3 is built from 14 residues. Germline CDR1 and CDR2: MNHEY and SVGAGI. In nucleotides, the CDR3 is TGTGCCAGCAGGGGGGGACCTTCTAACTATGGCTACACCTTC. Its translation is CASRGGPSNYGYTF.

V usage is TRBV15 and J usage is TRBJ1-4; D may be TRBD1 (5 bases). Germline values: CDR1 LNHNV, CDR2 YYDKDF (reference sequence). CDR3 length equals 13 residues. With 7 bases removed from V and 8 bases from J, the gap between germline ends came to 14 bases. The CDR3 region is CATTGTGEEKLFF. CDR3 sequence (DNA): TGTGCCACCACCGGGACGGGGGAAGAAAAACTGTTTTTT.

The gene calls are TRBV7-2 and TRBJ1-3; no clear D. Germline CDR1 and CDR2: SGHTA and FQGNSA. This CDR3 spans 13 amino acids. V shed 1 base and J shed 8 bases, with 9 bases lying between them. The CDR3 nucleotides read TGTGCCAGCAGCTTAGTCTCGGGCGACACCATATATTTT. Translated, it gives CASSLVSGDTIYF.

CDR3 sequence reads: CASSAASAPQETQYF. Here the CDR3 DNA reads TGTGCCAGCAGCGCTGCCTCTGCACCCCAAGAGACCCAGTACTTC. The chain links TRBV7-2 to TRBJ2-5; the D is unclear. The CDR3 covers 15 residues. CDR1 is SGHTA, CDR2 FQGNSA, per germline. Trimming removed 5 bases from V and 1 base from J, with 14 bases in between.

A note on this clonotype: The junction shows a germline mismatch at one end, possibly a read error. The chain uses TRBV12-3 or TRBV12-4 and TRBJ2-5; perhaps D is TRBD1 or TRBD2 (5 bases each). CDR3 length: 14 residues. The CDR3 DNA follows: TGTGCCAGCAGTTTACCAGGGACCCAAGGGACCCAGTACTTC. Amino acids: CASSLPGTQGTQYF.

The gene calls are TRBV7-3 and TRBJ1-1; 8 positions match TRBD1. J gave up 5 bases and V 1 base, and 6 bases lay outside the gene matches. The CDR3 covers 15 residues. Germline values: CDR1 SGHTA, CDR2 FQGTGA. DNA for the CDR3: TGTGCCAGCAGCTTAAGTGGACAGGGAGGAACTGAAGCTTTCTTT. It specifies CASSLSGQGGTEAFF.

The chain combines TRBV18 with TRBJ2-5; 15 bases align to TRBD2. Looked up from germline, CDR1 is KGHSH and CDR2 is LQKENI. The V gene end was trimmed by 6 bases and the J gene end by 2 bases; junction bases not matched to a gene: 10. This CDR3 is built from 18 residues. CDR3 region: CASSHGLAGGTQQETQYF. CDR3 nucleotide sequence: TGTGCCAGCTCTCACGGACTAGCGGGAGGGACGCAACAAGAGACCCAGTACTTC.

This clonotype was seen a few times. One end of the junction is discordant with germline, which a read error may explain. The rearrangement uses TRBV20-1 and TRBJ1-3; D is possibly TRBD1 (5 bases). The CDR3 runs 14 residues. Germline-derived CDR1 and CDR2 are DFQATT and SNEGSKA (reference sequence). The CDR3 nucleotides are TGCAGTGCTTGGGACGGAGGCTCTGGAGACACCATATATTTT. Residues: CSAWDGGSGDTIYF.

J is TRBJ1-2 and V is TRBV5-4; D remains unclear. Germline assignment: CDR1 SGHNT and CDR2 YYREEE (reference sequence). Trimming took off 0 bases at V and 8 bases at J, with 11 bases between the two ends. This CDR3 has 13 residues. The CDR3 DNA follows: TGTGCCAGCAGCTTGGTATCCAGCAGAGGCTACACCTTC. Amino acid sequence: CASSLVSSRGYTF.

This clonotype occurred a few times. The chain carries TRBV29-1 and TRBJ2-1; 11 bases agree with TRBD2. The junction had 5 bases not matched to a gene; V was cut back by 6 bases and J by 7 bases. CDR3 size: 13 residues. Germline V gives CDR1 SQVTM, CDR2 ANQGSEA. In DNA, the CDR3 is TGCAGCGTAGATACTAGCGGGGGAAATGAGCAGTTCTTC. Translating it yields CSVDTSGGNEQFF.

This clonotype was counted only a few times. The rearrangement joins TRBV6-4 to TRBJ1-2; no reliable D call. The CDR3 runs 12 residues. Trimming left V 4 bases short and J 6 bases short, with 9 bases between. Germline V gives CDR1 MRHNA, CDR2 SNTAGT. The chain's CDR3 is CASSVWLHGYTF. The CDR3 DNA sequence: TGTGCCAGCAGTGTTTGGCTGCATGGCTACACCTTC.

This clonotype was counted at least ten times. The chain employs TRBV29-1 and TRBJ1-1; D is unclear. Trimming removed 7 bases from V and 1 base from J, with 7 bases in between. The CDR3 is made up of 11 amino acids. Germline CDR1 reads SQVTM; CDR2 reads ANQGSEA. The CDR3 bases are TGCAGCGCCGTTGGGAACACTGAAGCTTTCTTT. Translating it yields CSAVGNTEAFF.

A few counts support this clonotype. The genes are TRBV27 and TRBJ1-2; TRBD1 is a possible D gene (5 bases). Germline CDR1 and CDR2: MNHEY and SMNVEV (reference sequence). V lost 10 bases to trimming and J lost 4 bases, with 10 bases between them. This CDR3 is built from 11 residues. DNA of the CDR3: TGTGCCACGGGACGGACCTATGGCTACACCTTC. This sequence encodes CATGRTYGYTF.

This clonotype was seen more than once but under ten times. This chain joins TRBV15 and TRBJ2-6; a weak D match, TRBD1 (6 bases). Germline CDR1 reads LNHNV; CDR2 reads YYDKDF (reference sequence). Trimming shortened V by 3 bases and J by 1 base, and 16 bases separated the two germline ends. The CDR3 sequence is 18 residues long. In DNA form, the CDR3 reads TGTGCCACCAGCAGTCTACCCAGGGGAAGGTCTGGGGCCAACGTCCTGACTTTC. It is translated as CATSSLPRGRSGANVLTF.

This clonotype appeared a few times. This chain uses TRBV5-1 with TRBJ2-3, with 8 bases lining up with TRBD1. V was pared by 4 bases and J by 4 bases, with 11 bases of the junction left unmatched. Germline V lookup: CDR1 SGHRS, CDR2 YFSETQ. This CDR3 has 16 residues. The CDR3 loop reads CASSPIRQGLADTQYF. The CDR3 bases are TGCGCCAGCAGCCCTATCAGACAGGGGTTGGCAGATACGCAGTATTTT. Variable domain in full (rest from reference TRBV5-1 and TRBJ2-3): KAGVTQTPRYLIKTRGQQVTLSCSPISGHRSVSWYQQTPGQGLQFLFEYFSETQRNKGNFPGRFSGRQFSNSRSEMNVSTLELGDSALYLCASSPIRQGLADTQYFGPGTRLTVL.

The table lists this clonotype with a few counts. This chain uses TRBV5-6 with TRBJ1-6, with D maybe TRBD1 (6 bases). Per the germline V gene, CDR1 is SGHDT and CDR2 is YYEEEE. The V gene lost 4 bases and the J gene lost 10 bases, with 12 bases spanning the gap. This CDR3 has 13 residues. The CDR3 region is CASSRQGQSPLHF. Here the CDR3 DNA reads TGTGCCAGCAGCCGGCAGGGGCAGTCACCCCTCCACTTT. Variable domain in full (rest from reference TRBV5-6 and TRBJ1-6): DAGVTQSPTHLIKTRGQQVTLRCSPKSGHDTVSWYQQALGQGPQFIFQYYEEEERQRGNFPDRFSGHQFPNYSSELNVNALLLGDSALYLCASSRQGQSPLHFGNGTRLTVT.